Each of the 19 T cell receptor beta chains below was sequenced from the same sample in a study of post-analysis software for immune sequencing data (dated by TCRdb to between 2014 and 2017). What the study reported, not specific to this receptor: Significantly higher frequencies in patients than in controls were found for about 5 TRBV segments, including TRBV5-6, TRBV5-1 and TRBV20-1.

Their antigens remain unidentified. The library was generated by PCR. The sample was run on an Illumina HiSeq 2500. To reduce PCR and sequencing biases, unique molecular identifiers were incorporated into the TCR beta cDNA libraries. The public reads were run again by TCRdb, first through fastp at Q25 and then through MiXCR, and only productive beta chains were kept. Each record represents a unique CDR3 protein, reported with the most common genes and DNA among its rows. The sample table lists fewer than 700,000 distinct CDR3 sequences, around 44% of them with a count of one. More than 1.5% of the sample is in the top ten clones. The sequenced sample was blood. All receptors come from a girl aged 5 to 17 with multiple sclerosis.

The chain recombines TRBV28 with TRBJ2-1; D gene ambiguous. The CDR3 length is 11 residues. Germline loops: CDR1 MDHEN, CDR2 SYDVKM. Trimming left V 8 bases short and J 5 bases short, with 7 bases between. CDR3 region: CASFGHNEQFF. The DNA for the CDR3 is TGTGCCAGCTTCGGCCACAATGAGCAGTTCTTC.

The V gene is TRBV11-3, the J gene TRBJ2-1; D is possibly TRBD1 or TRBD2 (5 bases each). The CDR3 is made up of 17 amino acids. CDR1 is SGHNT, CDR2 YENEEA, per germline. The ends were cut back, 1 base at V and 7 bases at J, with 20 bases in the middle. CDR3 DNA sequence: TGTGCCAGCAGCTTAGTAGGGGACGGATCAGGGAAGAATGAGCAGTTCTTC. Encoded protein: CASSLVGDGSGKNEQFF.

This clonotype was recorded a few times. The chain is built from TRBV11-3 and TRBJ2-5; a weak D match, TRBD2 (6 bases). The CDR3 extends over 15 amino acids. CDR1 and CDR2 (germline): SGHNT, YENEEA. V was cut by 2 bases and J by 0 bases, with 10 bases left in between. The CDR3 spells CASSLIAGYQETQYF. DNA of the CDR3: TGTGCCAGCAGCTTAATCGCGGGGTACCAAGAGACCCAGTACTTC.

The chain employs TRBV4-1 and TRBJ1-1, with D uncertain. From germline, CDR1 is MGHRA and CDR2 YSYEKL. Trimming took off 0 bases at V and 5 bases at J, with 16 bases between the two ends. This CDR3 has 16 amino acids. The CDR3 bases are TGCGCCAGCAGCCAAGAAGCGGGCACCCCGGGAACTGAAGCTTTCTTT. Protein: CASSQEAGTPGTEAFF.

This clonotype occurred many times. This chain joins TRBV7-3 and TRBJ2-1; 7 bases agree with TRBD1. Germline CDR1 reads SGHTA; CDR2 reads FQGTGA. After removal of 5 bases from V and 0 bases from J, the junction contained 4 bases not matched to a gene. The CDR3 has 15 residues. CDR3 sequence: CASSEGQSSYNEQFF. CDR3 sequence (DNA): TGTGCCAGCAGCGAGGGACAGAGCTCCTACAATGAGCAGTTCTTC.

This clonotype was seen a handful of times. V gene TRBV5-1 combines with J gene TRBJ2-5; 9 bases are a match to TRBD2. V shed 1 base, J shed 5 bases, and the junction held 12 bases outside the gene matches. This CDR3 contains 17 residues. The germline gives CDR1 SGHRS, CDR2 YFSETQ. The DNA for the CDR3 is TGCGCCAGCAGCTTGAGGGTAGCGGGAGATTTCGCGGAGACCCAGTACTTC. Translation: CASSLRVAGDFAETQYF.

The CDR3 protein is CASSLPQGPSDGYTF. The DNA of the CDR3 is TGTGCCAGCAGCTTGCCCCAGGGGCCTTCAGATGGCTACACCTTC. The chain links TRBV5-6 to TRBJ1-2, with a possible D match to TRBD1 (6 bases). V was trimmed by 1 base and J by 6 bases, leaving 16 bases between them. The CDR3 covers 15 residues. The germline V gene encodes CDR1 SGHDT and CDR2 YYEEEE.

This chain uses TRBV7-6 with TRBJ2-1, with 11 bases lining up with TRBD1. Losses at the gene ends were 5 bases for V and 8 bases for J; bases not matched to a gene: 14. The germline V gene has CDR1 SGHVS and CDR2 FNYEAQ. This CDR3 region has 17 residues. The CDR3: CASSPLPSDRGRHEQFF. The DNA for the CDR3 is TGTGCCAGCAGCCCGCTACCCTCGGACAGGGGGCGTCATGAGCAGTTCTTC.

J is TRBJ2-7 and V is TRBV12-3 or TRBV12-4; D possibly corresponds to TRBD2 (7 bases). The tail of the sequence fits TRBJ2-1 better, so the J call may be wrong. This CDR3 has 14 residues. The CDR3 loop reads CASRRGREHNEQFF. The CDR3 DNA reads as TGTGCCAGCAGACGGGGGCGGGAGCACAATGAGCAGTTCTTC.

The chain uses TRBV7-2 and TRBJ2-1; TRBD1 might be the D (6 bases). The V end lost 2 bases, the J end lost 4 bases, and 15 bases lay between the germline ends. This CDR3 is built from 16 residues. From germline, CDR1 is SGHTA and CDR2 FQGNSA. CDR3 region: CASSLTTNRVYNEQFF. The CDR3 coding sequence is TGTGCCAGCAGCTTAACTACTAACAGGGTATACAATGAGCAGTTCTTC.

The chain uses TRBV7-2 and TRBJ1-5; tentatively, D is TRBD1 (5 bases). CDR3 size: 15 residues. Trimming stripped 1 base from V and 4 bases from J, with 11 bases between. Germline assignment: CDR1 SGHTA and CDR2 FQGNSA. CDR3 in amino acids: CASSLEGHLNQPQHF. CDR3 nucleotide sequence: TGTGCCAGCAGCTTAGAAGGACACCTGAATCAGCCCCAGCATTTT.

The chain recombines TRBV4-2 with TRBJ2-3; no clear D. The CDR3 is made up of 14 amino acids. CDR1 is LGHNA and CDR2 is YNFKEQ in the germline V gene. Trimming took off 0 bases at V and 8 bases at J, with 12 bases between the two ends. CDR3 residues: CASSQDSGPSTQYF. The CDR3 DNA follows: TGTGCCAGCAGCCAAGACTCAGGACCCAGTACGCAGTATTTT.

V is TRBV7-2 and J is TRBJ1-2; a weak D match, TRBD1 (5 bases). The CDR3 spans 16 residues. V dropped 5 bases and J dropped 4 bases, with 20 bases sitting between them. Germline V CDR1 and CDR2: SGHTA, FQGNSA. This CDR3 is CASSAMLGTGIYGYTF. CDR3 bases: TGTGCCAGCAGCGCAATGCTGGGGACCGGCATCTATGGCTACACCTTC.

This chain joins TRBV12-3 or TRBV12-4 and TRBJ1-5; the D is unclear. Trimming removed 8 bases from V and 3 bases from J, with 5 bases in between. The CDR3 is 11 residues long. CDR3 in DNA: TGTGCCAGCGGAACCAATCAGCCCCAGCATTTT. Amino acid sequence: CASGTNQPQHF.

V is TRBV5-1 and J is TRBJ2-6, with 11 positions matching TRBD1. The CDR3 contains 18 residues. J lost 3 bases, V lost 0 bases, and 5 bases had no gene match. Germline CDR1 reads SGHRS; CDR2 reads YFSETQ. CDR3 sequence (DNA): TGCGCCAGCAGCTTGGGGACAGGGGGCATTGTTGGGGCCAACGTCCTGACTTTC. This gives the protein CASSLGTGGIVGANVLTF.

V usage is TRBV7-9 and J usage is TRBJ2-5, with D perhaps assigned TRBD1 or TRBD2 (5 bases each). The CDR3 sequence is 13 residues long. V was pared by 5 bases and J by 5 bases, with 12 bases between. Germline V gene data show CDR1 as SEHNR and CDR2 as FQNEAQ (reference sequence). The CDR3 is CASSPRDGETQYF. CDR3 nucleotide sequence: TGTGCCAGCAGCCCCCGGGACGGTGAGACCCAGTACTTC.

This clonotype has only a few counts. This chain uses TRBV4-1 with TRBJ2-1; D might be TRBD2 (5 bases). V dropped 4 bases and J dropped 10 bases, with 14 bases sitting between them. The CDR3 consists of 13 residues. Germline values: CDR1 MGHRA, CDR2 YSYEKL. The DNA for the CDR3 is TGCGCCAGCAGCCTCGGGGTGGCTGTGGAGCAGTTCTTC. This translates into CASSLGVAVEQFF.

This clonotype was detected a few times. The chain combines TRBV15 with TRBJ1-2; weak D call: TRBD1 (5 bases). Trimming shortened V by 0 bases and J by 4 bases, and 18 bases separated the two germline ends. This CDR3 is built from 17 residues. Germline CDR1 reads LNHNV; CDR2 reads YYDKDF (reference sequence). The CDR3 nucleotides read TGTGCCACCAGCAGAGATCTAGGGGTCGCGTTCATCTATGGCTACACCTTC. Protein product: CATSRDLGVAFIYGYTF.

Only a few counts were recorded for this clonotype. The rearrangement joins TRBV2 to TRBJ2-5, with D possibly being TRBD1 (7 bases). CDR1 is SNHLY, CDR2 FYNNEI, per germline. Between the trimmed V and J ends, which lost 8 bases and 5 bases, there was a span of 15 bases. The CDR3 extends over 13 amino acids. In DNA, the CDR3 is TGTGCCAGCCACGGAGGGGGCAGGGAGACCCAGTACTTC. It specifies CASHGGGRETQYF.